This paragraph reports one T cell receptor (beta chain). The antigen this receptor binds is unknown. No quality values exist for individual bases; no much larger clone is one base distant. Participants in the prospective study were enrolled through a virtual design, were aged about 18 to 100 years, and lived in fewer than 30 United States geographic areas. To assign participants to cohorts, the prospective study relied on clinical history that participants themselves reported in a screening survey and a study questionnaire. In the prospective study, whole blood, serum and a nasopharyngeal or oropharyngeal swab were collected from each participant by mobile phlebotomists. Additional blood draws and questionnaires over an approximately 2-month period could optionally be provided by prospective study participants. Before DNA extraction, prospective study blood samples were shipped either frozen or at room temperature.

Sequences SGHTA (CDR1) and FQGTGA (CDR2) are obtained from the germline V gene. From the cysteine through the phenylalanine, the CDR3 covers 14 amino acids. This entry keeps only the CDR3 DNA: 42 bases, framed from base 1. Compared with germline, V lacks 5 bases and J lacks 2 bases; bases without a gene match: 5. This sample stems from a study of blood T cell repertoires in COVID-19 (dated by TCRdb to about 2020). Background for the entire study: ImmuneRACE Cohort 3 recovered participants were defined by two consecutive negative NP/OP PCR tests, healthcare professional clearance, or symptom resolution. Samples covering the acute and convalescent phases of COVID-19 were provided by collaborators in the United States, Italy and Spain. The sample metadata nearly always contained a de-identified subject ID, COVID-19 status, age in years and sex. Subjects who had been exposed to COVID-19, were actively infected with it, or had recovered from it provided the deeply sampled blood TCRbeta repertoires that made up the dataset. The material from the prospective study consisted of cDNA or gDNA derived from T cells, B-cell-depleted T cells, or PBMCs. Where HLA class I and class II types were available, the types were taken from metadata supplied by the sample provider, not from assay-based typing. The samples were drawn from two sources: the first 160 participants of the ongoing ImmuneRACE study, and some 1,300 subjects contributed by 6 global collaborators. The repertoires were released in a freely available public database intended as a resource for research on the immune response to SARS-CoV-2. What the study reported, not specific to this receptor: How much clinical and demographic metadata was included differed by source and by participant, and the metadata was provided uncurated.

TCRbeta CDR3 regions were amplified from genomic DNA using the immunoSEQ Assay, a bias-controlled multiplex PCR. On the authors' methods: The number of nucleated cells in each sample was estimated by amplification of reference gene primers within the assay. To quantify the absolute abundance of each unique TCRbeta CDR3 rearrangement, sequence reads were collapsed and filtered. For each sample, productive Simpson clonality was calculated as the square root of Simpson's diversity index across productive rearrangements. In TCRdb, the immuneACCESS table is reduced to in-frame sequences with V and J assigned. These tables do not hold every clone; where another copy was compared, an unresolved V gene accounts for under half, and the others remain unexplained. The V and J calls and the clone size are those of that table, but D and trimming were determined from the DNA. The sample data list 250,000 to 300,000 clones, and more than 70% of these were observed just once. The ten top clones hold over 2% of the sample.

Sequencing was carried out using PBMCs or T cells enriched from blood (not recorded which). The chain was built from TRBV7-3 and TRBJ2-5; the junction holds 7 bases that match TRBD2. The source of this sequence is a woman aged 55-70 years in a cohort exposed to, infected with or recovered from COVID-19 (not recorded which). The CDR3 corresponds to CASSRGSYQETQYF. The DNA sequence is TGTGCCAGCAGCCGCGGGAGTTATCAAGAGACCCAGTACTTC.